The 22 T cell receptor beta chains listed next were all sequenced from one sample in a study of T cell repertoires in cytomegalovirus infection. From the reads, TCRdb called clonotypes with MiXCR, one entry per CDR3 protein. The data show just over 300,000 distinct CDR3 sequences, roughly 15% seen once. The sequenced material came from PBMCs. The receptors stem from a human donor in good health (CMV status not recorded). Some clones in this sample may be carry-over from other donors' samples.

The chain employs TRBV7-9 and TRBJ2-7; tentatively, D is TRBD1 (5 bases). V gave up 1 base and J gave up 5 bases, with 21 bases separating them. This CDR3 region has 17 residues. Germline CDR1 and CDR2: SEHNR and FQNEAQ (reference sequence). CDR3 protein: CASSLGTGAPRFHEQYF. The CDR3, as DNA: TGTGCCAGCAGCTTAGGAACAGGTGCTCCCAGGTTTCACGAGCAGTACTTC. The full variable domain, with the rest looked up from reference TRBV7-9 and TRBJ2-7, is DTGVSQNPRHKITKRGQNVTFRCDPISEHNRLYWYRQTLGQGPEFLTYFQNEAQLEKSRLLSDRFSAERPKGSFSTLEIQRTEQGDSAMYLCASSLGTGAPRFHEQYFGPGTRLTVT.

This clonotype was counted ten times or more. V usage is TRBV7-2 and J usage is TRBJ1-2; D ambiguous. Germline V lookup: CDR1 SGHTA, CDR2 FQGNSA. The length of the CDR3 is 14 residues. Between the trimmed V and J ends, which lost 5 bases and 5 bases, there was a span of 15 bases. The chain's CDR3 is CASSPIADGYGYTF. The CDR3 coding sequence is TGTGCCAGCAGCCCAATAGCGGACGGGTATGGCTACACCTTC.

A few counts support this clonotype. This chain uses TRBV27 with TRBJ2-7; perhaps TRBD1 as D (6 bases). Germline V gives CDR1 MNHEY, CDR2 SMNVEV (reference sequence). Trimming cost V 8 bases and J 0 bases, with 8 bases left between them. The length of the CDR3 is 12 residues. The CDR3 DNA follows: TGTGCCAGCCGGGACACCTCCTACGAGCAGTACTTC. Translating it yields CASRDTSYEQYF.

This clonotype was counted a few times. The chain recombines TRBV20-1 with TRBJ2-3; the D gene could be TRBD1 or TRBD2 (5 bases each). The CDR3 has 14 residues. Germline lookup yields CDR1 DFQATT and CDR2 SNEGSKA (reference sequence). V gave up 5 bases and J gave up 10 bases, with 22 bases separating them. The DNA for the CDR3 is TGCAGTGCTCAAGAGGGGTTCCCCCAGTCGTCGCAGTATTTT. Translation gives CSAQEGFPQSSQYF.

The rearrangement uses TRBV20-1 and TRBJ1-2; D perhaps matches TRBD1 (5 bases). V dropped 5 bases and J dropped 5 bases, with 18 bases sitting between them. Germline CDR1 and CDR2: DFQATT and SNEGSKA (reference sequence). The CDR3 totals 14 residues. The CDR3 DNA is TGCAGTGCTGTCTTCTTTAGCGGGGGGTATGGCTACACCTTC. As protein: CSAVFFSGGYGYTF.

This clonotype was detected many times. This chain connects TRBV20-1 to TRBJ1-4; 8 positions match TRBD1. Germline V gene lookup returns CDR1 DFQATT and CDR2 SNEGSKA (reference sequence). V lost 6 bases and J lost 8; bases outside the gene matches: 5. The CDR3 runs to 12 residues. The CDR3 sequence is CSATGTGEKLFF. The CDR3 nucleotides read TGCAGTGCCACCGGGACAGGAGAAAAACTGTTTTTT.

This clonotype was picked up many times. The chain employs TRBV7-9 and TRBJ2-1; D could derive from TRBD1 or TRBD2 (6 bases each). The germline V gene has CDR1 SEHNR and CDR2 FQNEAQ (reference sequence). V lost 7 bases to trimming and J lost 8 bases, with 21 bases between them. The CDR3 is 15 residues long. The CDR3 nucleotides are TGTGCCAGCACACAGTCGGTGGGGGGCGTGGATGAGCAGTTCTTC. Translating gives CASTQSVGGVDEQFF.

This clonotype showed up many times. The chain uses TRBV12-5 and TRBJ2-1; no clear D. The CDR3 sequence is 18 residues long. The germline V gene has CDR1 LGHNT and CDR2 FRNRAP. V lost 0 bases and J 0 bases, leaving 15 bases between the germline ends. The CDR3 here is CASGLVLDTRSSYNEQFF. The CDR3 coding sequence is TGTGCTAGTGGTTTGGTACTTGACACTCGAAGCTCCTACAATGAGCAGTTCTTC. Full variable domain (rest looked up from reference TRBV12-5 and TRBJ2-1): DARVTQTPRHKVTEMGQEVTMRCQPILGHNTVFWYRQTMMQGLELLAYFRNRAPLDDSGMPKDRFSAEMPDATLATLKIQPSEPRDSAVYFCASGLVLDTRSSYNEQFFGPGTRLTVL.

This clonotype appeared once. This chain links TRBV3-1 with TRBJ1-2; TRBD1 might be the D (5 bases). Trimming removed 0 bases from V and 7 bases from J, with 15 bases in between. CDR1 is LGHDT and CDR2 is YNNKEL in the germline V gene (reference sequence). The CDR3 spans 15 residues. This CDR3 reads CASSQDFMRGFGYTF. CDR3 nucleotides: TGTGCCAGCAGCCAAGACTTCATGAGGGGCTTTGGCTACACCTTC.

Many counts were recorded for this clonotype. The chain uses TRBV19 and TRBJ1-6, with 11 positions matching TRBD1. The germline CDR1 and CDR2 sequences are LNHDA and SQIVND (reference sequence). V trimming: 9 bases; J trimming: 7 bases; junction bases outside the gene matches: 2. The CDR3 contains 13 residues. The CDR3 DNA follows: TGTGCCAGCCGGGACAGGGGGAATTCACCCCTCCACTTT. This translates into CASRDRGNSPLHF. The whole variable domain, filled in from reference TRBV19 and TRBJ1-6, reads DGGITQSPKYLFRKEGQNVTLSCEQNLNHDAMYWYRQDPGQGLRLIYYSQIVNDFQKGDIAEGYSVSREKKESFPLTVTSAQKNPTAFYLCASRDRGNSPLHFGNGTRLTVT.

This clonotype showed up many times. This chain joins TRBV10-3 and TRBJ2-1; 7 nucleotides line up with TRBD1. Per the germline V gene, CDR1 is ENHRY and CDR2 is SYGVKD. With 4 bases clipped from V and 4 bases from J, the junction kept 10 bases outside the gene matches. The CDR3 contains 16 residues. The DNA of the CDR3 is TGTGCCATCAGTGGACACCGGGACAGACTTTACAATGAGCAGTTCTTC. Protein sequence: CAISGHRDRLYNEQFF.

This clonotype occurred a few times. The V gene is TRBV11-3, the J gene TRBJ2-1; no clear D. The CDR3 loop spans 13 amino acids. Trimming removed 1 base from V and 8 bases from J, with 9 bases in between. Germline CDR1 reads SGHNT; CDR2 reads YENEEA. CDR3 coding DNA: TGTGCCAGCAGCTTAGTAGTGGGCGATGAGCAGTTCTTC. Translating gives CASSLVVGDEQFF.

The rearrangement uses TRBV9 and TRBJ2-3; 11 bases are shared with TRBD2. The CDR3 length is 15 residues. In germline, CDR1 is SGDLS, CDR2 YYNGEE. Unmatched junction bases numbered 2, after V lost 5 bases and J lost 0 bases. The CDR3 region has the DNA TGTGCCAGCAGTGGGACTAGCGGAAGCACAGATACGCAGTATTTT. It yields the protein CASSGTSGSTDTQYF.

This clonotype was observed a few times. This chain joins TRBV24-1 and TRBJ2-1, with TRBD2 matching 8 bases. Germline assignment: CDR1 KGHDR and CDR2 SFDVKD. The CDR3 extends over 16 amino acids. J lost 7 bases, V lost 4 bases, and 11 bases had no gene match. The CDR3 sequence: CATSDHSGGSWNEQFF. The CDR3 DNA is TGTGCCACCAGTGACCACAGCGGGGGAAGTTGGAATGAGCAGTTCTTC.

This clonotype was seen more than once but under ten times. This CDR3 reads CASRPTVSYEQYF. In nucleotides, the CDR3 is TGTGCCAGCAGACCGACGGTCTCCTACGAGCAGTACTTC. The chain joins TRBV28 to TRBJ2-7; D call uncertain. Germline V gene sequence: CDR1 MDHEN, CDR2 SYDVKM. This CDR3 has 13 amino acids. Trimming cost V 6 bases and J 0 bases, with 9 bases left between them.

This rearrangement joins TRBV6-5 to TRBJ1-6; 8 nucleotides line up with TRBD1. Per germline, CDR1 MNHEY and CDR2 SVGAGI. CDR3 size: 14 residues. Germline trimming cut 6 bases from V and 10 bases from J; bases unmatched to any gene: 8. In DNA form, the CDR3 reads TGTGCCAGCAGATTAGACAGGGGTCGATCACCCCTCCACTTT. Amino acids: CASRLDRGRSPLHF.

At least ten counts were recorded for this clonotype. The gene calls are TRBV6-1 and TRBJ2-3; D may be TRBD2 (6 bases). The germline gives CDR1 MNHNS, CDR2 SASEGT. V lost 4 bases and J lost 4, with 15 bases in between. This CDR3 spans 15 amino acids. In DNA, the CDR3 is TGTGCCAGCAGTGGGACCCGGGACTCCGCAGATACGCAGTATTTT. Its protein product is CASSGTRDSADTQYF.

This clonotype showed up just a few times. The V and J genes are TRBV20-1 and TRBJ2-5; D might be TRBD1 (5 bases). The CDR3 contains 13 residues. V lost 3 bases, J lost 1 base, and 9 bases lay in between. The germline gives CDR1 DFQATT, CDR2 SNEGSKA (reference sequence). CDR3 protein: CSARAQAQETQYF. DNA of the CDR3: TGCAGTGCTAGGGCACAGGCCCAAGAGACCCAGTACTTC.

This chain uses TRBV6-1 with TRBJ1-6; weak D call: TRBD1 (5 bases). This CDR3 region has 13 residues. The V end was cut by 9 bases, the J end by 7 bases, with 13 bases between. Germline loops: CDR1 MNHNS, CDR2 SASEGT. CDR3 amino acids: CASWGPTNSPLHF. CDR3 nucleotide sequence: TGTGCCAGTTGGGGACCGACGAATTCACCCCTCCACTTT.

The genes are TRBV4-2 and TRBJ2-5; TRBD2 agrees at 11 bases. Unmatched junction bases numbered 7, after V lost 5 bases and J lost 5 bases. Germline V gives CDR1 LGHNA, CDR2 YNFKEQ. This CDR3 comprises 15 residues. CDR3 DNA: TGTGCCAGCAGCATCAGACTAGCGGGATCGGAGACCCAGTACTTC. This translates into CASSIRLAGSETQYF.

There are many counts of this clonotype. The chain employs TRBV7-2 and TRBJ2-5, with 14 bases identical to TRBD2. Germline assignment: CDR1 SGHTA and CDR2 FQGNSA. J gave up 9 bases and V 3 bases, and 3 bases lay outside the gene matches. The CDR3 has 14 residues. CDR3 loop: CASSLGLAGASQYF. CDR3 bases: TGTGCCAGCAGCTTGGGACTAGCGGGGGCCTCCCAGTACTTC.

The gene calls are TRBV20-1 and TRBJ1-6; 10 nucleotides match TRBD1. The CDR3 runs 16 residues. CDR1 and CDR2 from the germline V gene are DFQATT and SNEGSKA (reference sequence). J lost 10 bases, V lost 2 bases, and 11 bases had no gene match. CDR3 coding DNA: TGCAGTGCTAGAAACCCCTCGGGGGACAGGGGATCACCCCTCCACTTT. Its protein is CSARNPSGDRGSPLHF.